The present T cell receptor beta chain was sequenced within a study of regulatory T cells in long-lasting Graves disease (dated by TCRdb to the early 2020s). In the study overall: Newly diagnosed Graves' disease patients had taken antithyroid drugs for less than 3 months. TCR sequencing covered some 13 persistent and about 20 newly diagnosed Graves' disease patients, around 35 samples in total. Peripheral blood TCR sequencing and RNA sequencing compared persistent Graves' disease patients with newly diagnosed Graves' disease patients. The study was registered as a clinical trial and conducted in China. What the authors observed across the whole study: Only the TCR beta chain was sequenced and analyzed. Peripheral blood alone was examined, since thyroid tissue, which constituted the primary lesion, could not be accessed. The small sample size was acknowledged by the authors as a limitation that may reduce accuracy. Compared with newly diagnosed patients, persistent Graves' disease patients had lower TCR Shannon entropy and fewer highly expanded clones, which suggests clonal expansion. A larger number of public clonotypes was shared among persistent patients (fewer than 3,000) than among newly diagnosed patients (about 990). TRBV28, TRBJ1-2 and TRBJ2-5 were preferentially used in persistent disease, while TRBV20-1 and TRBJ2-1 were favored in newly diagnosed disease.

There are 13 amino acids in the CDR3, from cysteine to phenylalanine inclusive. The read is trimmed to its CDR3 DNA, 39 bases read in frame from base 1. V is pared back by 5 bases and J by 12 bases, with 17 bases lying between the germline termini. The library was built by means of multiplex PCR. The run used an Illumina HiSeq 4000. CDR3 regions were amplified by Arm-PCR with iRepertoire HTBI primers to construct TCR beta libraries. Before sequencing, the PCR products underwent gel purification. The paper's data handling went like this. Gene usage analysis of CDR3 amino acid clonotypes used the 60 to 80 TRBV and approximately 13 TRBJ segments found across samples. COPE and FqMerger were used to merge filtered high-quality paired reads into contigs. BLAST was used to align contigs to the IMGT TRBV, TRBD and TRBJ reference genes, and CDR3 was defined following IMGT. Highly expanded clones were defined as clonotypes with a frequency above 0.1%. Shannon entropy served as the measure of repertoire diversity, while the Gini coefficient captured V-J evenness. Public clonotypes were defined as clonotypes shared by more than one individual. In TCRdb, the public reads were trimmed at Q25 with fastp and aligned with MiXCR, with productive beta chains retained. Every entry covers one CDR3 protein and lists the most common genes and DNA from its rows. The authors' filters were not applied to this entry. The sample has about 420,000 distinct CDR3 sequences on record, around 17% of them singletons. The ten largest clones represent about 25% of the sample.

The time point label, read with the paper, signifies: newly diagnosed GD, antithyroid drugs for less than 3 months. For both TCR sequencing and RNA sequencing, RNA was extracted from PBMCs in TRIzol. The diagnosis of Graves' disease followed American Thyroid Association guidelines. Patients for the study were recruited at an endocrinology department in Xi'an, China. Each patient gave roughly 10 milliliters of peripheral blood, collected in an EDTA anticoagulant tube. PBMCs were isolated by Ficoll Paque Plus density gradient separation without further T cell sorting. An Agilent 2100 Bioanalyzer and agarose gel were used to check RNA quality, while a NanoDrop 2000 measured RNA concentration. This clonotype was counted at least ten times. No antigen is known for it. Per-base quality was not reported, and no clone a single base away is much larger than it. A further study also used this sample, focusing on T cells in Graves' hyperthyroidism and ophthalmopathy. Reported in the second study: Stable Graves' hyperthyroidism was defined as the absence of progression to ophthalmopathy over 18 months of follow-up. Hyperthyroidism patients were aged 18 to 65 years and newly diagnosed, with disease duration of less than 2 months. Patients with uncontrolled infections, other autoimmune diseases, pregnancy or lactation were excluded. Diagnoses were based on clinical symptoms, serum thyroxine and TRAb, thyroid ultrasound and orbital computed tomography. The TCR CDR3 was subjected to a first round of RT-PCR using the HTBI primer set and the Qiagen OneStep RT-PCR kit. Most expanded thyroid clonotypes (frequency above 0.001) were also found in blood, which suggests that blood repertoires may mirror thyroid immune responses. Ophthalmopathy was separated from stable hyperthyroidism by a 13 V-J signature model, with around 88% sensitivity and about 81% specificity obtained in cross-validation and 80%/75% obtained in testing. In validation, the model predicted progression to ophthalmopathy with 60% to 71% sensitivity and less than 80% specificity, a median of 6.5 months before onset. To identify TCR V-J signatures that set the groups apart, the researchers used a discovery cohort of about a hundred patients, made up of around 40 with Graves' ophthalmopathy and approximately 57 with stable Graves' hyperthyroidism. Prospective prediction of ophthalmopathy was tested in an independent validation cohort of fewer than 20 hyperthyroidism patients and 17 patients who later progressed to ophthalmopathy. The 75 to 100 discovery patients were randomly divided into training and test sets at a 7:3 ratio. The study also compared thyroid tissue and blood T-cell repertoires from five or six Graves' hyperthyroidism patients. Following sampling, methimazole starting at 30 mg daily was given to hyperthyroidism patients, and high-dose intravenous methylprednisolone was given to ophthalmopathy patients. A second multiplex PCR round built the libraries, followed by size selection and purification. Libraries were sequenced paired-end with 100 bp reads on an Illumina HiSeq2000. SOAPnuke was used to process the raw data, with reads discarded if the reads contained adapters or uncalled bases, had a mean Phred below 15, or lacked an exact constant-primer or identifier match. High-quality paired reads were merged using COPE v1.2.5, and each unique nucleotide sequence was defined as a clonotype. Clonotypes were aligned to IMGT TRBV, TRBD and TRBJ reference segments using MiTCR v1.1. The analysis was restricted to V-J combinations with a frequency above 0.0001, which together covered just over 98% of the repertoires. The TCS score was defined as the ratio of F50 (clonal expansion) to E x V (chaos), calculated using BLOSUM62-based TCRdist between CDR3 peptides within each V-J. Welch's t-statistics and random forest reduced some 510 V-J features to roughly 13, which were used in a naive Bayes classifier (R e1071). Sample size was not statistically predetermined, and investigators were not blinded to group allocation. The paper reports TCR Vbeta CDR3 sequencing of fewer than 150 peripheral blood samples: some 44 ophthalmopathy, about 75 hyperthyroidism and around 17 progressor patients.

The sequence is built from TRBV12-3 or TRBV12-4 and TRBJ2-1; TRBD1 is perhaps the D gene, given 6 matching bases. The sequenced sample was peripheral blood mononuclear cells (PBMCs), obtained at new diagnosis, from a patient treated with antithyroid drugs. The TCR originated in a woman aged 18-29 years with Graves disease. Donor details come from another sample of the same person, matched by shared clones. CDR3 protein: CASSKTGFEVQFF. The sequenced DNA: TGTGCCAGCAGTAAGACAGGTTTTGAGGTGCAGTTCTTC.